Listed below are T cell receptor beta chains from one sample, sequenced in a study of cytomegalovirus exposure and HLA in healthy donors. Measured with immunoSEQ multiplex PCR; TCRdb has only the in-frame clones, and not every one. The sample records around 150,000 clones, roughly three quarters being singletons. The sample taken for sequencing was PBMCs. The receptors shown here come from a man aged 18 to 30 in good health and CMV-seropositive. Both conserved end residues are part of each CDR3. Fields, in order: clone size, D gene, J gene, V gene, CDR3 protein, CDR3 DNA. The D gene is left open where the match is weak. The listing skips clone size in some rows; elsewhere it reads once, few, many or a size class.

clone size: -
D gene: TRBD1
J gene: TRBJ1-4
V gene: TRBV25-1
CDR3 protein: CASRDRGPTNEKLFF
CDR3 DNA: TGTGCCAGCAGGGACAGGGGGCCCACTAATGAAAAACTGTTTTTT

clone size: -
D gene: -
J gene: TRBJ1-2
V gene: TRBV7-8
CDR3 protein: CASSFNNYGYTF
CDR3 DNA: TGTGCCAGCAGCTTCAATAACTATGGCTACACCTTC

clone size: -
D gene: -
J gene: TRBJ2-1
V gene: TRBV13
CDR3 protein: CASSFTGIYNEQFF
CDR3 DNA: TGTGCCAGCAGCTTTACAGGGATCTACAATGAGCAGTTCTTC

clone size: -
D gene: TRBD1
J gene: TRBJ1-5
V gene: TRBV15
CDR3 protein: CATSRDRTGPQPQHF
CDR3 DNA: TGTGCCACCAGCAGAGATAGGACAGGACCTCAGCCCCAGCATTTT

clone size: -
D gene: TRBD2
J gene: TRBJ2-3
V gene: TRBV5-1
CDR3 protein: CASSSPQTAGITDTQYF
CDR3 DNA: TGCGCCAGCAGCTCCCCGCAGACAGCGGGGATCACAGATACGCAGTATTTT

clone size: -
D gene: -
J gene: TRBJ2-2
V gene: TRBV6-6
CDR3 protein: CASSSGSNTGELFF
CDR3 DNA: TGTGCCAGCAGTTCCGGGTCAAACACCGGGGAGCTGTTTTTT

clone size: -
D gene: -
J gene: TRBJ2-3
V gene: TRBV5-4
CDR3 protein: CASSSGGRRDTQYF
CDR3 DNA: TGTGCCAGCAGCTCAGGGGGGCGTAGAGATACGCAGTATTTT

clone size: once
D gene: -
J gene: TRBJ2-5
V gene: TRBV7-2
CDR3 protein: CASSLAPLSRETQYF
CDR3 DNA: TGTGCCAGCAGCTTAGCCCCACTCTCGAGAGAGACCCAGTACTTC

clone size: -
D gene: -
J gene: TRBJ2-1
V gene: TRBV7-8
CDR3 protein: CASSPMTRDYNEQFF
CDR3 DNA: TGTGCCAGCAGCCCGATGACTAGGGACTACAATGAGCAGTTCTTC

clone size: few
D gene: -
J gene: TRBJ2-7
V gene: TRBV11-2
CDR3 protein: CASTVPGFYEQYF
CDR3 DNA: TGTGCCAGCACCGTACCGGGATTCTACGAGCAGTACTTC

clone size: -
D gene: -
J gene: TRBJ2-7
V gene: TRBV19
CDR3 protein: CASSRRTADYEQYF
CDR3 DNA: TGTGCCAGTAGTCGTAGGACTGCCGACTACGAGCAGTACTTC

clone size: -
D gene: -
J gene: TRBJ2-7
V gene: TRBV18
CDR3 protein: CASSPSTVPTYEQYF
CDR3 DNA: TGTGCCAGCTCACCGTCGACAGTGCCTACCTACGAGCAGTACTTC

clone size: -
D gene: -
J gene: TRBJ1-1
V gene: TRBV29-1
CDR3 protein: CSVKQVNTEAFF
CDR3 DNA: TGCAGCGTTAAACAGGTGAACACTGAAGCTTTCTTT

clone size: -
D gene: TRBD2
J gene: TRBJ2-1
V gene: TRBV9
CDR3 protein: CASSVSGGPSSYNEQFF
CDR3 DNA: TGTGCCAGCAGCGTTAGCGGGGGGCCGAGCTCCTACAATGAGCAGTTCTTC

clone size: -
D gene: TRBD2
J gene: TRBJ2-3
V gene: TRBV7-2
CDR3 protein: CASSIVAGRTDTQYF
CDR3 DNA: TGTGCCAGCAGCATAGTAGCGGGACGGACTGATACGCAGTATTTT

clone size: -
D gene: -
J gene: TRBJ1-5
V gene: TRBV13
CDR3 protein: CASSLGRVGGQPQHF
CDR3 DNA: TGTGCCAGCAGCTTAGGCCGTGTAGGAGGGCAGCCCCAGCATTTT

clone size: -
D gene: -
J gene: TRBJ1-2
V gene: TRBV12-5
CDR3 protein: CAFRANYGYTF
CDR3 DNA: TGTGCCTTCCGGGCTAACTATGGCTACACCTTC

clone size: -
D gene: -
J gene: TRBJ1-1
V gene: TRBV27
CDR3 protein: CASSSVSNTEAFF
CDR3 DNA: TGTGCCAGCAGTTCGGTCTCGAACACTGAAGCTTTCTTT

clone size: -
D gene: -
J gene: TRBJ1-3
V gene: TRBV13
CDR3 protein: CASSFGSGSGNTIYF
CDR3 DNA: TGTGCCAGCAGCTTCGGGTCAGGGTCGGGAAACACCATATATTTT

clone size: -
D gene: -
J gene: TRBJ1-5
V gene: TRBV6-6
CDR3 protein: CASRQPGTINQPQHF
CDR3 DNA: TGTGCCAGCAGACAACCCGGGACAATAAATCAGCCCCAGCATTTT

clone size: -
D gene: -
J gene: TRBJ2-7
V gene: TRBV4-3
CDR3 protein: CASSQDLEVEQYF
CDR3 DNA: TGCGCCAGCAGCCAAGATCTGGAGGTCGAGCAGTACTTC

clone size: -
D gene: -
J gene: TRBJ1-3
V gene: TRBV27
CDR3 protein: CASLQYFAGNTIYF
CDR3 DNA: TGTGCCAGCCTACAGTATTTCGCTGGAAACACCATATATTTT

clone size: -
D gene: -
J gene: TRBJ2-1
V gene: TRBV7-2
CDR3 protein: CASSPHGGGAGNEQFF
CDR3 DNA: TGTGCCAGCAGCCCACACGGTGGGGGGGCTGGCAATGAGCAGTTCTTC

clone size: -
D gene: TRBD1
J gene: TRBJ2-1
V gene: TRBV5-1
CDR3 protein: CASSTTSTGTGNEQFF
CDR3 DNA: TGCGCCAGCAGTACGACTTCAACCGGGACAGGGAATGAGCAGTTCTTC

clone size: -
D gene: -
J gene: TRBJ2-5
V gene: TRBV7-9
CDR3 protein: CASSLVQGMRQETQYF
CDR3 DNA: TGTGCCAGCAGCTTAGTGCAGGGGATGCGCCAAGAGACCCAGTACTTC

clone size: -
D gene: -
J gene: TRBJ2-2
V gene: TRBV19
CDR3 protein: CASSTQGITGELFF
CDR3 DNA: TGTGCCAGTAGTACCCAGGGGATCACCGGGGAGCTGTTTTTT

clone size: -
D gene: TRBD1
J gene: TRBJ1-4
V gene: TRBV10-3
CDR3 protein: CATRFSGTGNEKLFF
CDR3 DNA: TGTGCCACCCGTTTTTCTGGGACAGGGAACGAAAAACTGTTTTTT

clone size: -
D gene: -
J gene: TRBJ1-2
V gene: TRBV25-1
CDR3 protein: CASSAARANYGYTF
CDR3 DNA: TGTGCCAGCAGTGCTGCGAGGGCTAACTATGGCTACACCTTC

clone size: -
D gene: TRBD1
J gene: TRBJ2-2
V gene: TRBV27
CDR3 protein: CASSLKGARTGELFF
CDR3 DNA: TGTGCCAGCAGTTTAAAGGGGGCGCGGACCGGGGAGCTGTTTTTT

clone size: -
D gene: TRBD1
J gene: TRBJ2-5
V gene: TRBV2
CDR3 protein: CASLDRGETQYF
CDR3 DNA: TGTGCCAGCTTGGACAGGGGAGAGACCCAGTACTTC

clone size: -
D gene: -
J gene: TRBJ2-7
V gene: TRBV2
CDR3 protein: CASRESDATGEQYF
CDR3 DNA: TGTGCCAGCAGAGAGAGCGACGCGACGGGGGAGCAGTACTTC

clone size: -
D gene: TRBD1
J gene: TRBJ1-6
V gene: TRBV23-1
CDR3 protein: CASSQSDRVILDSPLHF
CDR3 DNA: TGCGCCAGCAGTCAATCCGACAGGGTCATATTGGATTCACCCCTCCACTTT

clone size: -
D gene: -
J gene: TRBJ2-5
V gene: TRBV6-1
CDR3 protein: CASSEMGSGVRETQYF
CDR3 DNA: TGTGCCAGCAGTGAAATGGGGTCGGGGGTAAGAGAGACCCAGTACTTC

clone size: -
D gene: TRBD2
J gene: TRBJ2-7
V gene: TRBV5-1
CDR3 protein: CASSGRSGSSYEQYF
CDR3 DNA: TGCGCCAGCTCAGGCAGAAGCGGGAGTTCCTACGAGCAGTACTTC

clone size: -
D gene: -
J gene: TRBJ2-3
V gene: TRBV7-9
CDR3 protein: CASSLGQPTDTQYF
CDR3 DNA: TGTGCCAGCAGCTTAGGACAGCCCACAGATACGCAGTATTTT

clone size: -
D gene: -
J gene: TRBJ1-3
V gene: TRBV5-3
CDR3 protein: CARSHADSPNRETSGNTIYF
CDR3 DNA: TGTGCCAGAAGCCACGCGGACTCACCAAACCGGGAAACATCTGGAAACACCATATATTTT

clone size: -
D gene: -
J gene: TRBJ2-7
V gene: TRBV6-5
CDR3 protein: CASRRTTGTFAEQYF
CDR3 DNA: TGTGCCAGCAGGCGGACGACAGGCACGTTTGCCGAGCAGTACTTC

clone size: -
D gene: TRBD2
J gene: TRBJ2-2
V gene: TRBV27
CDR3 protein: CASSLWGLAGARTGELFF
CDR3 DNA: TGTGCCAGCAGTTTATGGGGACTAGCGGGGGCTCGGACCGGGGAGCTGTTTTTT

clone size: -
D gene: -
J gene: TRBJ2-3
V gene: TRBV18
CDR3 protein: CASSPPRGSGTDTQYF
CDR3 DNA: TGTGCCAGCTCACCCCCCCGAGGGAGTGGTACAGATACGCAGTATTTT

clone size: -
D gene: TRBD2
J gene: TRBJ2-7
V gene: TRBV5-4
CDR3 protein: CASSPGLALSYEQYF
CDR3 DNA: TGTGCCAGCAGCCCCGGACTAGCTTTGTCCTACGAGCAGTACTTC

clone size: -
D gene: -
J gene: TRBJ1-2
V gene: TRBV7-9
CDR3 protein: CASSPRDNLNYGYTF
CDR3 DNA: TGTGCCAGCAGCCCGAGGGACAACCTTAACTATGGCTACACCTTC

clone size: -
D gene: -
J gene: TRBJ1-5
V gene: TRBV9
CDR3 protein: CASSATPTAGSQHF
CDR3 DNA: TGTGCCAGCAGCGCAACCCCGACGGCGGGCTCCCAGCATTTT